This record looks at one T cell receptor beta chain sequence and its context. Its antigen is not identified. This entry comes from a study of cytomegalovirus exposure and HLA in healthy donors. The study, taken as a whole, reports: In vitro experiments confirmed that three CMV-associated chains were specific for CMV antigens. HLA alleles were associated with 16,951 TCR beta sequences in a later analysis at 0.05 false discovery rate. V- and J-gene trimming of TCR beta was linked (in a later analysis) to a missense DCLRE1C variant. The authors reported that TCR beta sequences could predict HLA-A and HLA-B alleles. These predictions were accurate for most subjects in the first cohort.

The study ran its PCR with 60 Vbeta and 13 Jbeta primers. Some clones are missing from TCRdb's copy, which holds only in-frame ones; the method was immunoSEQ multiplex PCR. Here the sample spans approximately 120,000 clones, around two thirds being singletons. The specimen sequenced was PBMCs. This TCR was recovered from a man between 60 and 70 years old in good health and CMV-seropositive.

This CDR3 is CASSPNLGQGEQYF. DNA of the CDR3: TGTGCCAGCAGCCCGAATTTGGGACAGGGCGAGCAGTACTTC. The rearrangement joins TRBV14 to TRBJ2-7, with 9 bases identical to TRBD1. Germline CDR1 reads SGHDN; CDR2 reads FVKESK. The CDR3 loop spans 14 amino acids. With V trimmed by 4 bases and J by 6 bases, 7 bases remained unmatched.